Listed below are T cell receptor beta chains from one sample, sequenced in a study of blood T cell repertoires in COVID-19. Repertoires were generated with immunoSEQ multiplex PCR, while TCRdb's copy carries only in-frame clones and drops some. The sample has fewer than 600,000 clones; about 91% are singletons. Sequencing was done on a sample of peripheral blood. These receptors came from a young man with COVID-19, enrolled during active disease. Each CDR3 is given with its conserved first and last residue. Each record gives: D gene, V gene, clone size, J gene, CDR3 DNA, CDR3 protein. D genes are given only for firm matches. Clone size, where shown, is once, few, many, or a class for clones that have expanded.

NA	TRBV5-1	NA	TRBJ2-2	TGCGCCAGCAGCTTGTTGTCCGGGTCCGCCACCGGGGAGCTGTTTTTT	CASSLLSGSATGELFF
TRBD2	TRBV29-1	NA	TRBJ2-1	TGCAGCGTTGCCGGGAGGGCCAACAATGAGCAGTTCTTC	CSVAGRANNEQFF
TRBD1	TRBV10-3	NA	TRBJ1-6	TGTGCCATCAGTCGACAGGGGTCGGATTCACCCCTCCACTTT	CAISRQGSDSPLHF
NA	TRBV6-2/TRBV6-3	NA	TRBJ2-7	TGTGCCAGCAGCCCCAGGGATAGTAGCGAGCAGTACTTC	CASSPRDSSEQYF
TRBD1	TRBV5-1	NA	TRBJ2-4	TGCGCCAGCAGCCCGATACAGGGGGCTGCCAAAAACATTCAGTACTTC	CASSPIQGAAKNIQYF
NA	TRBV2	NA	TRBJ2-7	TGTGCCAGCAGTTTTCAGACTATCTCCTACGAGCAGTACTTC	CASSFQTISYEQYF
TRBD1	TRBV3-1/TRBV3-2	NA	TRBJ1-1	TGTGCCAGCAGCCCTCAACACAGGGGGCGAAACACTGAAGCTTTCTTT	CASSPQHRGRNTEAFF
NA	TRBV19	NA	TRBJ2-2	TGTGCCAGTAAAGCGGGACAGGAAAACACCGGGGAGCTGTTTTTT	CASKAGQENTGELFF
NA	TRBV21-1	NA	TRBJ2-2	TGTGCCAGCAGCAAAAAGAGGGGAGGAAGCGGGGAGCTGTTTTTT	CASSKKRGGSGELFF
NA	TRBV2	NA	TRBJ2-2	TGTGCCAGCCACAGGGTTCTCACCGGGGAGCTGTTTTTT	CASHRVLTGELFF
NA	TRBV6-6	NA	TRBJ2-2	TGTGCCAGCAGATCTACGGACTTAAACACCGGGGAGCTGTTTTTT	CASRSTDLNTGELFF
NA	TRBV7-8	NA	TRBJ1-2	TGTGCCAGCAGCTTACCCGAACGGTCCGGCTATGGCTACACCTTC	CASSLPERSGYGYTF
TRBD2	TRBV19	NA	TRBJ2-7	TGTGCCAGTACCCAGGCGACTAGCGGGACATACGAGCAGTACTTC	CASTQATSGTYEQYF
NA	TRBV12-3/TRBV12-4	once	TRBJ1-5	TGTGCCAGCAGTCCGGGGAGCCCTCCCCAGCATTTT	CASSPGSPPQHF
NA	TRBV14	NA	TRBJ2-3	TGTGCCAGCAGCCTATCCGTGGGGGCAAGGAGCACAGATACGCAGTATTTT	CASSLSVGARSTDTQYF
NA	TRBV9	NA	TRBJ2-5	TGTGCCAGCAGCGTAGGGCTGCAAGAGACCCAGTACTTC	CASSVGLQETQYF
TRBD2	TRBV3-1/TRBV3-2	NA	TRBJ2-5	TGTGCCAGCAGCAGACTAGCGGGGGAAGAGACCCAGTACTTC	CASSRLAGEETQYF
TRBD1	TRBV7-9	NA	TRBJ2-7	TGTGCCAGCAGCACCGGACAGGGCTTAGGCGAGCAGTACTTC	CASSTGQGLGEQYF
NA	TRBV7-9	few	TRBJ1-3	TGTGCCAGCAGCTTAGGGCCCCGGGGCTCTGGAAACACCATATATTTT	CASSLGPRGSGNTIYF
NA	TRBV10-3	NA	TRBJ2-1	TGTGCCATCAGTGATTGGGGCGGACAGTTTCGTAATGAGCAGTTCTTC	CAISDWGGQFRNEQFF
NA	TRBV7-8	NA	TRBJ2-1	TGTGCCAGCAGCTTAGCGGAGGGACTTGACGGCAATGAGCAGTTCTTC	CASSLAEGLDGNEQFF
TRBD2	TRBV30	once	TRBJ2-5	TGTGCCTGGACTACTAGCGGGAGCCCAGAGACCCAGTACTTC	CAWTTSGSPETQYF
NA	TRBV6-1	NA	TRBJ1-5	TGTGCCAGCAGTGAAGGACAGACCAATCAGCCCCAGCATTTT	CASSEGQTNQPQHF
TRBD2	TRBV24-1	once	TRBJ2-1	TGTGCCACCAGTGATTCGGGACTAGCGGGATACAATGAGCAGTTCTTC	CATSDSGLAGYNEQFF
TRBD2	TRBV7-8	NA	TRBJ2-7	TGTGCCAGCAGCGCCCGGCGGGGGACGTCCTACGAGCAGTACTTC	CASSARRGTSYEQYF
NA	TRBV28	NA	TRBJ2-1	TGTGCCAGCAGAGAATATAGCGGAAGCTCCTACAATGAGCAGTTCTTC	CASREYSGSSYNEQFF
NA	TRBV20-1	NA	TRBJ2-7	TGCAGTGCTAGTGGAGCATTCGAGCAGTACTTC	CSASGAFEQYF
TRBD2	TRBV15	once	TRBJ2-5	TGTGCCACCAGCAGAGTCGGTGCGGGGGGTTCGGAGACCCAGTACTTC	CATSRVGAGGSETQYF
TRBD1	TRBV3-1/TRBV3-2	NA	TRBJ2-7	TGTGCCAGCAGTCCCAGGACAGGTGACTCCTACGAGCAGTACTTC	CASSPRTGDSYEQYF
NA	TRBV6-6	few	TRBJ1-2	TGTGCCAGCAGTTACTCGAGGGGAGGTGGCTACACCTTC	CASSYSRGGGYTF
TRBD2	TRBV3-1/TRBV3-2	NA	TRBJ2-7	TGTGCCAGCAGCCAAGAGGGCGGGAGGGCGCGGCAGTACTTC	CASSQEGGRARQYF
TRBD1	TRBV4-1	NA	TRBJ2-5	TGCGCCAGCAGCCAGCCGGGACAGGAAGAGACCCAGTACTTC	CASSQPGQEETQYF
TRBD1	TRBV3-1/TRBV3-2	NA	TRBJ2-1	TGTGCCAGCAGGACCGGGACAGGGGGATTCAATGAGCAGTTCTTC	CASRTGTGGFNEQFF